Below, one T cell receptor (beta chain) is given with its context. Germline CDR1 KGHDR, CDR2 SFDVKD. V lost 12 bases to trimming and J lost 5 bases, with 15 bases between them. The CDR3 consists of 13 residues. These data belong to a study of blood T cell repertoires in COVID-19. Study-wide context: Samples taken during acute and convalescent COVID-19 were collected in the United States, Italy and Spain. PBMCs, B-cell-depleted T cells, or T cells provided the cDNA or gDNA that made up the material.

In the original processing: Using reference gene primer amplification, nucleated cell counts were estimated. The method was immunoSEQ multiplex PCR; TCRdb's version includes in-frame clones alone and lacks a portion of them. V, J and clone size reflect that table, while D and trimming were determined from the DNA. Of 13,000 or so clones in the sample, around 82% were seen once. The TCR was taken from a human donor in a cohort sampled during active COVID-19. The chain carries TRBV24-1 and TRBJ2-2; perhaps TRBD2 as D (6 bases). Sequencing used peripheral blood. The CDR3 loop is CASGGAGTGELFF. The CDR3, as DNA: TGTGCCTCAGGAGGGGCAGGGACCGGGGAGCTGTTTTTT.